This record looks at one T cell receptor beta chain sequence and its context. The data were taken from a study of OX40 agonist ivuxolimab in advanced cancers. Study-level background: Patients received the agonistic anti-OX40 (CD134) antibody ivuxolimab. A partial response was reached by three patients: one with hepatocellular carcinoma and two with cutaneous melanoma.

TCRdb keeps only in-frame clones here, not all; method: immunoSEQ multiplex PCR. The data contain fewer than 85,000 clones, roughly 86% of them singletons. Patients were excluded for autoimmune disease history or systemic immunosuppression. The TCR originated in an adult with an advanced solid tumor such as melanoma, head and neck, liver or kidney cancer. Sequencing used CD4+ or CD8+ T cells sorted from blood, obtained in a trial of the OX40 agonist ivuxolimab.

This CDR3 reads CASSLDTGGPFGAQYF. CDR3 DNA: TGTGCCAGCAGTTTAGATACAGGGGGCCCTTTCGGCGCCCAGTACTTC. This sequence joins TRBV27 and TRBJ2-5; 9 nucleotides agree with TRBD1. The CDR3 runs to 16 residues. The V gene end was trimmed by 2 bases and the J gene end by 9 bases; junction bases not matched to a gene: 13. Germline CDR1 MNHEY, CDR2 SMNVEV (reference sequence).